These T cell receptor beta chains were read from a single sample in a study of radiation and T cells in renal cell carcinoma. Assay: immunoSEQ multiplex PCR; the TCRdb copy retains only in-frame clones and omits some. This sample has fewer than 20,000 clones, with about 54% found just once. The sequences come from tumor tissue, collected from a patient whose treatment included radiotherapy and nephrectomy. These receptors all stem from a man aged 45-60 years with renal cell carcinoma. CDR3s include the opening cysteine and the closing phenylalanine or tryptophan. D genes are given only for firm matches. Only part of the rows carry a size: once, few, many, or a class if the clone is expanded.

j_gene,v_gene,abundance,d_gene,CDR3aa,CDR3nt
TRBJ1-2,TRBV5-1,NA,NA,CASSRGSKQDLYGYTF,TGCGCCAGCAGCCGCGGGTCTAAACAGGATCTATACGGCTACACCTTC
TRBJ2-2,TRBV7-2,NA,TRBD2,CASSLGSGGIWAGELFF,TGTGCCAGCAGCTTGGGTAGCGGGGGGATATGGGCCGGGGAGCTGTTTTTT
TRBJ1-4,TRBV5-1,NA,NA,CASSSGRGMGEKLFF,TGCGCCAGCAGCTCTGGGAGGGGGATGGGCGAAAAACTGTTTTTT
TRBJ2-5,TRBV12-5,NA,TRBD1,CASALGGDRDAETQYF,TGTGCTAGTGCCTTGGGCGGGGACAGGGACGCGGAGACCCAGTACTTC
TRBJ1-1,TRBV6-5,once,NA,CASIRSTGTEAFF,TGTGCCAGCATTCGGAGTACGGGCACTGAAGCTTTCTTT
TRBJ1-2,TRBV6-1,NA,NA,CASSEGGGANYGYTF,TGTGCCAGCAGTGAAGGTGGGGGCGCGAACTATGGCTACACCTTC
TRBJ1-1,TRBV18,NA,NA,CASSLSSSINAEAFF,TGTGCCAGCTCACTATCCTCGTCCATCAACGCTGAAGCTTTCTTT
TRBJ2-1,TRBV9,NA,TRBD1,CASSDTGTGPYNEQFF,TGTGCCAGCAGTGATACCGGGACAGGACCCTACAATGAGCAGTTCTTC
TRBJ2-7,TRBV25-1,NA,NA,CASSEWGGGNDEQYF,TGTGCCAGCAGTGAATGGGGAGGGGGTAACGACGAGCAGTACTTC
TRBJ2-1,TRBV4-3,few,TRBD2,CASSPYSGGAYEQFF,TGCGCCAGCAGCCCATATAGCGGGGGGGCCTATGAGCAGTTCTTC
TRBJ1-1,TRBV15,NA,TRBD1,CATSRETGGLKEGAFF,TGTGCCACCAGCAGAGAGACAGGGGGCTTGAAGGAGGGAGCTTTCTTT
TRBJ1-5,TRBV6-5,NA,NA,CASSYGAGVQPQHF,TGTGCCAGCAGTTACGGGGCAGGGGTTCAGCCCCAGCATTTT
TRBJ1-5,TRBV4-1,NA,NA,CASSQDWNQPQHF,TGCGCCAGCAGCCAAGATTGGAATCAGCCCCAGCATTTT
TRBJ1-2,TRBV2,few,TRBD1,CAGASGGNYGYTF,TGTGCCGGAGCCTCAGGGGGCAACTATGGCTACACCTTC
TRBJ2-7,TRBV28,many,NA,CASSLGLGYEQYF,TGTGCCAGCAGTCTAGGTCTGGGTTACGAGCAGTACTTC
TRBJ1-1,TRBV7-2,NA,NA,CASSREARGTEAFF,TGTGCCAGCAGCCGAGAGGCCAGGGGCACTGAAGCTTTCTTT
TRBJ1-4,TRBV25-1,few,NA,CASGASATNEKLFF,TGTGCCAGCGGAGCGTCTGCAACTAATGAAAAACTGTTTTTT
TRBJ2-7,TRBV6-1,NA,TRBD2,CASSEKRTSGTRSLYEQYF,TGTGCCAGCAGTGAAAAACGGACTAGCGGGACGAGGTCATTGTACGAGCAGTACTTC
TRBJ2-1,TRBV2,NA,NA,CASSDNLGTYNEQFF,TGTGCCAGCAGTGATAACCTAGGGACCTACAATGAGCAGTTCTTC
TRBJ2-2,TRBV10-3,NA,TRBD2,CATLAGTNTGELFF,TGTGCCACCTTAGCGGGAACGAACACCGGGGAGCTGTTTTTT
TRBJ1-1,TRBV6-5,NA,NA,CASSRLGEVWTEAFF,TGTGCCAGCAGTAGGCTGGGAGAGGTTTGGACTGAAGCTTTCTTT
TRBJ2-1,TRBV28,NA,TRBD2,CASSFFSVFGGGARNEQFF,TGTGCCAGCAGTTTTTTTTCAGTATTTGGCGGGGGGGCCAGGAATGAGCAGTTCTTC
TRBJ2-7,TRBV30,NA,TRBD2,CAWTGTSGVYEQYF,TGTGCCTGGACCGGGACTAGCGGGGTCTACGAGCAGTACTTC
TRBJ2-1,TRBV28,few,TRBD2,CASSWRLARANEQFF,TGTGCCAGCAGCTGGAGACTAGCGAGGGCCAATGAGCAGTTCTTC
TRBJ2-1,TRBV7-2,many,NA,CASSLGTSSYNEQFF,TGTGCCAGCAGCTTAGGGACATCCTCCTACAATGAGCAGTTCTTC
TRBJ1-4,TRBV30,NA,NA,CALGGPGTNEKLFF,TGTGCCTTGGGGGGGCCCGGGACTAATGAAAAACTGTTTTTT
TRBJ1-3,TRBV6-5,NA,NA,CASSYSPSGNTIYF,TGTGCCAGCAGTTACTCTCCATCTGGAAACACCATATATTTT
TRBJ1-3,TRBV5-1,NA,NA,CASSPNTDSSGNTIYF,TGCGCCAGCAGCCCGAACACGGACAGCTCTGGAAACACCATATATTTT
TRBJ2-7,TRBV2,NA,TRBD2,CASSDLTSTYEQYF,TGTGCCAGCAGCGATCTGACTAGCACCTACGAGCAGTACTTC
TRBJ2-1,TRBV7-3,NA,TRBD2,CASSFLAGGYEQFF,TGTGCCAGCAGCTTCCTAGCGGGCGGGTATGAGCAGTTCTTC
TRBJ2-3,TRBV2,NA,TRBD2,CASSRTSGSGDTQYF,TGTGCCAGCAGCAGGACTAGCGGGAGTGGAGATACGCAGTATTTT
TRBJ2-7,TRBV6-1,few,TRBD2,CASSEAFSGGYEQYF,TGTGCCAGCAGTGAAGCATTCAGCGGGGGCTACGAGCAGTACTTC
TRBJ1-2,TRBV30,NA,NA,CAWSLYYGYTF,TGTGCCTGGAGTCTATACTATGGCTACACCTTC
TRBJ1-6,TRBV10-3,NA,NA,CAISERQGNGFAPLHF,TGTGCCATCAGTGAGCGGCAGGGTAACGGTTTCGCACCCCTCCACTTT
TRBJ2-1,TRBV7-2,once,TRBD2,CASSLPSGGTSSYNEQFF,TGTGCCAGCAGCTTACCTAGCGGGGGGACGTCCTCCTACAATGAGCAGTTCTTC
TRBJ2-1,TRBV7-6,NA,NA,CASSLVGSREGQFF,TGTGCCAGCAGCTTAGTAGGGTCCAGGGAAGGGCAGTTCTTC
TRBJ2-5,TRBV6-5,NA,TRBD2,CASSRLAALQETQYF,TGTGCCAGCAGTCGACTAGCGGCGCTTCAAGAGACCCAGTACTTC
TRBJ1-1,TRBV9,NA,NA,CASSVTAMNTEAFF,TGTGCCAGCAGCGTAACAGCAATGAACACTGAAGCTTTCTTT
TRBJ1-4,TRBV9,NA,TRBD1,CASSETGVNEKLFF,TGTGCCAGCAGCGAGACAGGGGTAAATGAAAAACTGTTTTTT
TRBJ1-1,TRBV5-6,NA,TRBD1,CASSRTGTGGTEAFF,TGTGCCAGCAGTAGAACCGGGACAGGGGGCACTGAAGCTTTCTTT
TRBJ2-7,TRBV6-1,few,NA,CATGFFRDYGYEQYF,TGTGCCACCGGGTTCTTCCGGGATTACGGCTACGAGCAGTACTTC
TRBJ2-3,TRBV9,NA,NA,CASSVEQGRTDTQYF,TGTGCCAGCAGCGTAGAACAGGGTCGCACAGATACGCAGTATTTT
TRBJ2-3,TRBV21-1,NA,NA,CASSKGPVPDTQYF,TGTGCCAGCAGCAAAGGCCCCGTCCCAGATACGCAGTATTTT
TRBJ1-1,TRBV7-9,NA,NA,CASRSGTNTEAFF,TGTGCCAGCAGATCGGGAACCAACACTGAAGCTTTCTTT
TRBJ2-7,TRBV7-2,NA,NA,CASSLGGLAEEQYF,TGTGCCAGCAGCTTAGGAGGGTTGGCGGAAGAGCAGTACTTC
TRBJ1-1,TRBV30,medium-sized,NA,CAWRWGLNTEAFF,TGTGCCTGGAGGTGGGGGCTGAACACTGAAGCTTTCTTT
TRBJ2-7,TRBV18,NA,TRBD2,CASSPSGGGIPYEQYF,TGTGCCAGCTCACCATCGGGGGGGGGAATACCCTACGAGCAGTACTTC
TRBJ2-3,TRBV2,NA,NA,CASNQGDTDTQYF,TGTGCCAGCAACCAGGGAGACACAGATACGCAGTATTTT
TRBJ2-2,TRBV29-1,NA,NA,CSVGAGAAGELFF,TGCAGCGTTGGGGCGGGGGCGGCCGGGGAGCTGTTTTTT
TRBJ1-2,TRBV7-2,few,TRBD1,CASSQGDTRSYGYTF,TGTGCCAGCAGCCAGGGGGACACCCGGAGCTATGGCTACACCTTC
TRBJ2-1,TRBV19,NA,NA,CASNQGIGEQFF,TGTGCCAGTAACCAGGGAATTGGTGAGCAGTTCTTC
TRBJ2-3,TRBV5-1,NA,NA,CASSLGEVTDTQYF,TGCGCCAGCAGCTTGGGGGAGGTGACAGATACGCAGTATTTT
TRBJ1-5,TRBV6-1,once,NA,CASSEKDSRSYSNQPQHF,TGTGCCAGCAGTGAAAAGGACAGCCGCAGTTATAGCAATCAGCCCCAGCATTTT
TRBJ1-4,TRBV6-5,NA,NA,CASSYWGRGGEKLFF,TGTGCCAGCAGTTACTGGGGCAGGGGAGGAGAAAAACTGTTTTTT
TRBJ2-1,TRBV6-5,many,NA,CASSYSPPATYNEQFF,TGTGCCAGCAGTTACTCTCCTCCCGCCACCTACAATGAGCAGTTCTTC